This TCR beta chain was captured by sequencing in a study of beta chain features in type 1 diabetes. Germline CDR1 and CDR2: SQVTM and ANQGSEA. The CDR3 extends over 14 amino acids. With 4 bases removed from V and 4 bases from J, the gap between germline ends came to 16 bases. Findings and caveats of the study: Insertion counts at VDJ junctions were lower in type 1 diabetes patients, who also showed more deletions there. TCRB repertoires of naive, central memory and Treg cells appeared more similar among patients than among healthy donors. A potential PCR bias toward shorter templates would be equal in patient and control samples. Type 1 diabetes patients had TCRB CDR3s that were shorter (moderately but significantly so) in all four CD4+ subsets. Unsettled here was the matter of whether HLA type influences TCRB rearrangement.

To note about this clone: As yet, its antigen is unknown.

As every portion of the isolated RNA was reverse transcribed, the sequencing read expressed TCRB transcripts. Sequencing was performed with immunoSEQ multiplex PCR; in TCRdb, only in-frame clones are kept and a portion is missing. The sample lists 120,000 or so clones, 17% seen once, with roughly 2.6% in the top ten. The sequencing sample was made of central memory CD4+ T cells from blood. The sequence came from a young man with type 1 diabetes. The genes are TRBV29-1 and TRBJ1-2; D remains unclear. CDR3: CSVVLSNGGYGYTF. The DNA for the CDR3 is TGCAGCGTTGTCCTTAGCAATGGAGGCTATGGCTACACCTTC.